This T cell receptor beta chain was recorded in a study of OX40 agonist ivuxolimab in advanced cancers. TCRdb's table, derived via immunoSEQ multiplex PCR, lists solely in-frame clones and lacks some. The sample holds about 29,000 clones, roughly 91% seen once. A history of autoimmune disease or systemic immunosuppression excluded patients. V was pared by 5 bases and J by 10 bases, with 17 bases between. Germline CDR1 is SGHTA and CDR2 is FQGNSA. The length of the CDR3 is 13 residues. The TCR originated in an adult with an advanced solid tumor such as melanoma, head and neck, liver or kidney cancer. This rearrangement joins TRBV7-2 to TRBJ1-1; D may be TRBD1 (6 bases). This material consisted of CD4+ or CD8+ T cells sorted from blood, taken in a trial of the OX40 agonist ivuxolimab. The CDR3 here is CASSLGGGVGAFF. The CDR3 DNA reads as TGTGCCAGCAGCCTAGGGGGGGGAGTAGGAGCTTTCTTT.